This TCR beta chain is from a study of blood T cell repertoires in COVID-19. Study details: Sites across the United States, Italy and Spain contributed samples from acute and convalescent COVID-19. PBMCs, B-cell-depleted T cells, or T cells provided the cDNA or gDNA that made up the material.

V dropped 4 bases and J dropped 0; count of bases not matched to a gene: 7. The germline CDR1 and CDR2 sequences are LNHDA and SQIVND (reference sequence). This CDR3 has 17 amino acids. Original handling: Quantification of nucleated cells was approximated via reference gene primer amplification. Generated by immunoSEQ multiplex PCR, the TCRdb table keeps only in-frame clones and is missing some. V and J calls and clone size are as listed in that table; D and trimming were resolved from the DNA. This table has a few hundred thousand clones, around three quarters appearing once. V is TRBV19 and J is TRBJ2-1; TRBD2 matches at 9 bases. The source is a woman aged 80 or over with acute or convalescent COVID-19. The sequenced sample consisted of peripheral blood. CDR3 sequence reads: CASSTLAGWGSYNEQFF. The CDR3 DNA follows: TGTGCCAGTAGTACCCTAGCGGGATGGGGCTCCTACAATGAGCAGTTCTTC.